What follows describes a single T cell receptor beta chain. This clone was seen once. Its antigen is unknown. No much larger clone exists at a distance of one base, and base qualities are not known. The data belong to a study of control samples from healthy donors and cancer patients (dated by TCRdb to the early 2020s). The library was prepared using the immunoSEQ multiplex PCR assay. In its TCRdb copy, this immuneACCESS table keeps in-frame sequences only and misses some clones. Where compared with another copy, unresolved V genes explain less than half of these, and the others have no known cause. The sample records 65,000 to 95,000 clones, about 87% of which are singletons. The leading ten clones occupy roughly 20% of the sample. Sequencing input: blood. The receptor was isolated from a man aged 50 to 60 in good health.

The CDR3 amino acid sequence is: CASSSTQGYGYTF. The sequenced DNA: TGCGCCAGCAGCTCCACACAGGGGTATGGCTACACCTTC. The rearranged chain carries TRBV5-1 and TRBJ1-2; TRBD1 agrees with 7 junctional bases. Sequences SGHRS (CDR1) and YFSETQ (CDR2) are obtained from the germline V gene. From V the trimming removes 3 bases and from J it removes 5 bases, while the gene matches leave 4 bases of the junction unaccounted for. The cysteine opens and the phenylalanine closes a CDR3 of 13 amino acids. The retained sequence is limited to the CDR3, 39 bases, with the frame set at the first base.